The rows below give T cell receptor beta chains drawn from one sample of a study of T cells in Graves' hyperthyroidism and ophthalmopathy. Each CDR3 protein is one row after TCRdb ran MiXCR on the multiplex PCR reads. This table holds about 420,000 distinct CDR3 sequences, around 14% found once. The sample comprised blood. The origin of the receptors is a woman younger than 35 with Graves' hyperthyroidism. CDR3s leave out the opening cysteine and the closing phenylalanine or tryptophan. Fields, in order: V gene, CDR3 protein.

>TRBV12-3/TRBV12-4
ASSLNSLSSYEQY
>TRBV7-2
ASSLSPAPADTQY
>TRBV7-9
ASSLVADNYGYT
>TRBV24-1
ATSESGQNTEAF
>TRBV12-3/TRBV12-4
ASRSGLTEAF
>TRBV6-2/TRBV6-3
ASSYLVGSGGFASPLH
>TRBV12-3/TRBV12-4
ASSRFSGRDTGELF
>TRBV5-5
ASSMGRGGGQPQH
>TRBV10-2
ASSGERSSTDTQY
>TRBV28
ASSLDNTEAF
>TRBV6-1
ASSVYREKSPLH
>TRBV13
ASGTGKNYEQY
>TRBV27
ASSFQGVPDTEAF
>TRBV27
ASSLTGTQMEEQY
>TRBV6-5
ASSYSVQGGEAF
>TRBV9
ASSVYEQY
>TRBV4-1
ASSREGEGTGELF
>TRBV19
ASMDFRSDGYT
>TRBV19
ASKMAGAKNIQY
>TRBV6-1
ASRTGQGSTDTQY
>TRBV28
ASSLNGMNTEAF
>TRBV28
ASSGLGLAGTGELF
>TRBV2
ASSPRGRTGNEQF
>TRBV20-1
SAFSGPYNEQF
>TRBV20-1
SAARDRGNQPQH
>TRBV28
ASSLSGGFSSDTQY